The source of this T cell receptor beta chain is a study of blood T cell repertoires in COVID-19. On the study more broadly: Sites across the United States, Italy and Spain contributed samples from acute and convalescent COVID-19. Sources were T cells, B-cell-depleted T cells, or PBMCs; the material itself was cDNA or gDNA.

The length of the CDR3 is 12 residues. The germline V and J ends were trimmed by 6 bases and 5 bases, with 7 bases remaining between them. CDR1 is MDHEN and CDR2 is SYDVKM in the germline V gene. Study processing details: Nucleated cell counts were estimated from reference gene primer amplification. Method: immunoSEQ multiplex PCR; TCRdb's copy keeps in-frame clones and lacks some. The D gene and trimming were derived from the DNA, and the V and J assignments and clone size from that table. This table has about 46,000 clones, 88% appearing once. The chain combines TRBV28 with TRBJ2-2; no definite D call. Input material: peripheral blood. This clonotype was obtained from a man aged 50 to 59 with active COVID-19. The CDR3 region has the DNA TGTGCCAGCAGGCTATCTACCGGGGAGCTGTTTTTT. As protein: CASRLSTGELFF.